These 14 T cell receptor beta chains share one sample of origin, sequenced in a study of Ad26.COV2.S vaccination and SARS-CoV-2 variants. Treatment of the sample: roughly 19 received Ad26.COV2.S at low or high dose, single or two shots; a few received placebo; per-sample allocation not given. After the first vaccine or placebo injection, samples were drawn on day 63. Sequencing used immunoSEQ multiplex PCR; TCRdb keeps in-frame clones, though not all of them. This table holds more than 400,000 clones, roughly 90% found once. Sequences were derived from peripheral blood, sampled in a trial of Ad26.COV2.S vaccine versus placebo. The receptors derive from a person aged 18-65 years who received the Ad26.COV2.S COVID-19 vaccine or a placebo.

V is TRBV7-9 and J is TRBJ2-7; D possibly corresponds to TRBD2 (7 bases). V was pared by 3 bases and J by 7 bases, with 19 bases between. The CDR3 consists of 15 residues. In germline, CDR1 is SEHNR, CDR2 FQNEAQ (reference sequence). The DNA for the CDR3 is TGTGCCAGCAGCTTTGAGGGGGGGGACCTTGGTGAGCAGTACTTC. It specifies CASSFEGGDLGEQYF.

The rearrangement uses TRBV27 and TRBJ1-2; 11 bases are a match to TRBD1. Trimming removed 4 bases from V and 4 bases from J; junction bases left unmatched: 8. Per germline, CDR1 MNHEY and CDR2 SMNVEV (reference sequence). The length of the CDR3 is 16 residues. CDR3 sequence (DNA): TGTGCCAGCAGTTACGGACAGGGGGCTTTAATCTATGGCTACACCTTC. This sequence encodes CASSYGQGALIYGYTF.

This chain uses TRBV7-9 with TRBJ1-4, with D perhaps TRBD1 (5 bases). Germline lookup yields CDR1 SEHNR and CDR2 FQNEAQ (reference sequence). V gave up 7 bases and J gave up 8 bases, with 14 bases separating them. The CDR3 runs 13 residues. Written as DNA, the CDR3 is TGTGCCAGCACCCTCGGGGGTTTGGAAAAACTGTTTTTT. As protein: CASTLGGLEKLFF.

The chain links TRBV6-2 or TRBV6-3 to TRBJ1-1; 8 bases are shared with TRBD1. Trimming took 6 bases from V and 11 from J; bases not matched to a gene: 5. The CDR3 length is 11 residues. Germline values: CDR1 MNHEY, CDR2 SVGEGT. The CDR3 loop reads CASSSGTGAFF. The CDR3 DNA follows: TGTGCCAGCAGCTCCGGGACAGGTGCTTTCTTT.

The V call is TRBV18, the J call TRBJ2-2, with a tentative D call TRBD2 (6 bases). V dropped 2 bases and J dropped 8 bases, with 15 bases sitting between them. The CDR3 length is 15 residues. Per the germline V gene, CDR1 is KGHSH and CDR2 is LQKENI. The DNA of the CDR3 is TGTGCCAGCTCACCAGCGGGGCTACTGGAGGGGGAGCTGTTTTTT. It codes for CASSPAGLLEGELFF.

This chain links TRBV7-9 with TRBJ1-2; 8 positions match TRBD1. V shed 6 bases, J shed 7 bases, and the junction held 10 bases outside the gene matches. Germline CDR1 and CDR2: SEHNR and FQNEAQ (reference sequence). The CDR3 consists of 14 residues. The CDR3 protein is CASRATGAVSGYTF. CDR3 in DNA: TGTGCCAGCAGAGCGACAGGGGCTGTCTCTGGCTACACCTTC.

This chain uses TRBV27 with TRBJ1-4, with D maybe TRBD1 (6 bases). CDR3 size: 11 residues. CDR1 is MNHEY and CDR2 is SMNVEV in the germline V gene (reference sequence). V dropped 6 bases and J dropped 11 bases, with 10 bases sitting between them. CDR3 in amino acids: CASRYGQKLFF. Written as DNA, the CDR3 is TGTGCCAGCAGATACGGACAGAAACTGTTTTTT.

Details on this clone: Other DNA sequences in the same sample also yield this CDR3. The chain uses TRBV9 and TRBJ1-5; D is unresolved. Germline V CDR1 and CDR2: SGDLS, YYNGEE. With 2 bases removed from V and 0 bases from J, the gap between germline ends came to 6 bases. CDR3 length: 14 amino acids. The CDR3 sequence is CASSVGDSNQPQHF. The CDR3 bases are TGTGCCAGCAGCGTTGGGGATAGCAATCAGCCCCAGCATTTT.

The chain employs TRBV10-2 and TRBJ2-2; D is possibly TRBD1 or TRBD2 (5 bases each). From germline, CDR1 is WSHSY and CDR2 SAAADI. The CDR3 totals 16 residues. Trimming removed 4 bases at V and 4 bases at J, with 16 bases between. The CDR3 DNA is TGCGCCAGCAGTGTAGGCGAGGGGTTGGGCACCGGGGAGCTGTTTTTT. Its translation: CASSVGEGLGTGELFF.

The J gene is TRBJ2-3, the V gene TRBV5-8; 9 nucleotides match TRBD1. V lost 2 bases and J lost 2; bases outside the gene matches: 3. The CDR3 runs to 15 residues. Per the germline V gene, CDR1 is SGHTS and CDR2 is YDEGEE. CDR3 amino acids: CASSFGTGTTDTQYF. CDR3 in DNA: TGTGCCAGCAGCTTCGGGACAGGGACCACAGATACGCAGTATTTT. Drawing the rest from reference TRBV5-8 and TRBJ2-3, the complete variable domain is EAGVTQSPTHLIKTRGQQATLRCSPISGHTSVYWYQQALGLGLQFLLWYDEGEERNRGNFPPRFSGRQFPNYSSELNVNALELEDSALYLCASSFGTGTTDTQYFGPGTRLTVL.

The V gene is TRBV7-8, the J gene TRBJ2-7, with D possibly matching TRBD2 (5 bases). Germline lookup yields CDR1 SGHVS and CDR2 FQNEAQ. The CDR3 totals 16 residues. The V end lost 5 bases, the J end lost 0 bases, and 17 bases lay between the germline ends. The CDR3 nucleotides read TGTGCCAGCAGCGCATGGACTCCAACGAGCTCCTACGAGCAGTACTTC. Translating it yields CASSAWTPTSSYEQYF.

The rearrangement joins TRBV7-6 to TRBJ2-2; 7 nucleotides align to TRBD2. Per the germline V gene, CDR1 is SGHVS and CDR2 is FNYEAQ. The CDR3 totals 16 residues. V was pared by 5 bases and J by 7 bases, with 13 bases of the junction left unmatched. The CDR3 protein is CASSRQGTTQIGELFF. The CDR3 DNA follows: TGTGCCAGCAGCCGCCAAGGGACTACCCAAATCGGGGAGCTGTTTTTT. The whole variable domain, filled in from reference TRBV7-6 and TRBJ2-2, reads GAGVSQSPRYKVTKRGQDVALRCDPISGHVSLYWYRQALGQGPEFLTYFNYEAQQDKSGLPNDRFSAERPEGSISTLTIQRTEQRDSAMYRCASSRQGTTQIGELFFGEGSRLTVL.

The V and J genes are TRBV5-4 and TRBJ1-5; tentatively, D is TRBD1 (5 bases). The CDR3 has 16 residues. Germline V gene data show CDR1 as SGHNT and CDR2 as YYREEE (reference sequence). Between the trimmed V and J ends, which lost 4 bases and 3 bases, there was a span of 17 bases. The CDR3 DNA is TGTGCCAGCAGCGTTGGCCCCCGGGGGGTCAATCAGCCCCAGCATTTT. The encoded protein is CASSVGPRGVNQPQHF. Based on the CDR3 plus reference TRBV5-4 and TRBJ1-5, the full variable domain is ETGVTQSPTHLIKTRGQQVTLRCSSQSGHNTVSWYQQALGQGPQFIFQYYREEENGRGNFPPRFSGLQFPNYSSELNVNALELDDSALYLCASSVGPRGVNQPQHFGDGTRLSIL.

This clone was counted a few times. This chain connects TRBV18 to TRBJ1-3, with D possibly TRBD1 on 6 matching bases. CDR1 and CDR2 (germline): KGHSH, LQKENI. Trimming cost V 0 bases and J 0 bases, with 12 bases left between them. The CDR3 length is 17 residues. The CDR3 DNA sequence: TGTGCCAGCTCACCACCGGGGCAGGGGAGCTCTGGAAACACCATATATTTT. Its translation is CASSPPGQGSSGNTIYF.